This T cell receptor beta chain was profiled in a study of T cell repertoires in cytomegalovirus infection. TCRdb recomputed calls from the reads with MiXCR, one row per CDR3 protein. The repertoire holds a few hundred thousand distinct CDR3 sequences, under 35% seen once, with about 20% in the top ten. Germline-derived CDR1 and CDR2 are MNHEY and SVGEGT. CDR3 length equals 14 residues. Trimming cost V 5 bases and J 2 bases; bases outside gene matches: 5. This clonotype was counted between two and nine times. Its matching antigen is unknown. This chain joins TRBV6-2 or TRBV6-3 and TRBJ2-5, with 7 bases aligning to TRBD2. The sample here was cultured PBMCs, taken from culture after CMV antigen stimulation. This clonotype originated in a human donor in good health (CMV status not recorded). Some clones in this sample may be carry-over from other donors' samples. CDR3 nucleotides: TGTGCCAGCAGTCGGCTAGCGGAGCAAGAGACCCAGTACTTC. It specifies CASSRLAEQETQYF.